One and the same sample provided the 29 T cell receptor beta chains below, sequenced in a study of T cells in Graves' hyperthyroidism and ophthalmopathy. The CDR3 regions of TCR beta were amplified from RNA transcripts. During a first-round RT-PCR of the TCR CDR3, the HTBI primer set was used. TCRdb used MiXCR to reprocess the multiplex PCR reads, holding one entry per CDR3 protein. The sample lists a few hundred thousand distinct CDR3 sequences; 18% were seen once. The sequenced material came from blood. The receptors were gathered from a woman between 40 and 50 years old with Graves' ophthalmopathy.

This clonotype was observed at least ten times. The chain links TRBV15 to TRBJ2-7, with D maybe TRBD1 (6 bases). CDR1 and CDR2 (germline): LNHNV, YYDKDF (reference sequence). V was trimmed by 0 bases and J by 4 bases, leaving 16 bases between them. The CDR3 length is 16 residues. The CDR3: CATSREDRSPYYEQYF. The CDR3 DNA sequence: TGTGCCACCAGCAGAGAGGACAGAAGCCCCTATTACGAGCAGTACTTC.

This rearrangement joins TRBV6-1 to TRBJ1-5; no clear D gene. The V end was cut by 8 bases, the J end by 0 bases, with 14 bases between. Germline V gene lookup returns CDR1 MNHNS and CDR2 SASEGT. The CDR3 totals 15 residues. CDR3 bases: TGTGCCAGCCGGGAACAGTCCTATAGCAATCAGCCCCAGCATTTT. Its protein product is CASREQSYSNQPQHF.

The DNA for the CDR3 is TGCAGTGCTACGGGGAGTTGGTCACCCCTCCACTTT. It yields the protein CSATGSWSPLHF. The V call is TRBV20-1, the J call TRBJ1-6, with unresolved D. The V gene lost 4 bases and the J gene lost 10 bases, with 11 bases spanning the gap. The V gene's germline CDR1 is DFQATT and CDR2 SNEGSKA (reference sequence). This CDR3 comprises 12 residues.

In its sample, this clonotype was seen many times. This may be a read error: a much more frequent sequence differs by one nucleotide. The chain has TRBV14 and TRBJ2-5, with D perhaps matching TRBD2 (6 bases). V was trimmed by 4 bases and J by 3 bases, leaving 9 bases between them. CDR3 length: 13 residues. Germline CDR1 SGHDN, CDR2 FVKESK. Written as DNA, the CDR3 is TGTGCCAGCAGCCGGCCGGGAGAAGAGACCCAGTACTTC. Its translation: CASSRPGEETQYF.

This clonotype was recorded many times. The rearrangement joins TRBV6-2 or TRBV6-3 to TRBJ1-2, with TRBD1 identical over 8 bases. The CDR3 has 18 amino acids. Trimming took 0 bases from V and 4 from J; bases not matched to a gene: 13. Germline V gene sequence: CDR1 MNHEY, CDR2 SVGEGT. The DNA for the CDR3 is TGTGCCAGCAGTTACTCGGCTGTACGGACAGGGACTGGCTATGGCTACACCTTC. The encoded protein is CASSYSAVRTGTGYGYTF.

V is TRBV19 and J is TRBJ2-5; D is perhaps TRBD1 (7 bases). The CDR3 totals 16 residues. The germline gives CDR1 LNHDA, CDR2 SQIVND (reference sequence). Trimming took 5 bases from V and 1 from J, leaving 17 bases between them. The CDR3 DNA sequence: TGTGCCAGTAGTCTGAACAGGGGAGGTTTCCAAGAGACCCAGTACTTC. It is translated as CASSLNRGGFQETQYF.

This clonotype showed up many times. The chain carries TRBV28 and TRBJ2-5, with TRBD1 as a possible D gene (6 bases). The CDR3 consists of 13 residues. The V gene's germline CDR1 is MDHEN and CDR2 SYDVKM. Trimming took 5 bases from V and 5 from J, leaving 12 bases between them. The CDR3 here is CASSTQRGETQYF. CDR3 DNA: TGTGCCAGCAGTACACAGAGGGGGGAGACCCAGTACTTC.

The sample holds a few counts of this clonotype. This CDR3 reads CASSLEGSRTF. CDR3 DNA: TGTGCCAGCAGCTTGGAGGGGTCAAGAACCTTC. This chain uses TRBV5-4 with TRBJ1-2, with D perhaps TRBD1 (5 bases). Germline V gene sequence: CDR1 SGHNT, CDR2 YYREEE (reference sequence). V lost 0 bases to trimming and J lost 14 bases, with 11 bases between them. The CDR3 extends over 11 amino acids.

The table lists this clonotype with many counts. Written as DNA, the CDR3 is TGTGCCAGCAGCCCCAGCATCAGACTAGCGGGAGGGCGTGAGACCCAGTACTTC. Translating it yields CASSPSIRLAGGRETQYF. The rearrangement joins TRBV14 to TRBJ2-5, with TRBD2 matching over 14 bases. Germline V gene lookup returns CDR1 SGHDN and CDR2 FVKESK. V shed 4 bases and J 5 bases; nucleotides not matched to a gene: 12. The CDR3 length is 18 residues.

V and J are TRBV11-2 and TRBJ2-5; 8 nucleotides agree with TRBD1. Trimming removed 11 bases from V and 5 bases from J; junction bases left unmatched: 7. From germline, CDR1 is SGHAT and CDR2 FQNNGV. The CDR3 loop spans 12 amino acids. The CDR3: CAGQGLGETQYF. In nucleotides, the CDR3 is TGTGCCGGACAGGGCCTCGGGGAGACCCAGTACTTC.

This clonotype was detected once. CDR3 in amino acids: CASSTGRLIELQHF. Written as DNA, the CDR3 is TGTGCCAGTAGTACGGGACGCCTGATTGAACTCCAGCATTTT. The chain combines TRBV19 with TRBJ1-5; a weak D match, TRBD1 (5 bases). V was cut by 4 bases and J by 12 bases, with 19 bases left in between. The CDR3 is 14 residues long. The V gene's germline CDR1 is LNHDA and CDR2 SQIVND (reference sequence).

This clonotype was counted between two and nine times. V usage is TRBV12-3 or TRBV12-4 and J usage is TRBJ1-5; 7 bases are a match to TRBD1. The CDR3 runs to 18 residues. The junction had 21 bases not matched to a gene; V was cut back by 8 bases and J by 5 bases. The CDR3 loop is CASGSVVGRQGRDQPQHF. The CDR3 DNA follows: TGTGCCAGCGGCTCCGTGGTGGGCAGACAGGGTAGGGATCAGCCCCAGCATTTT.

The chain employs TRBV7-8 and TRBJ2-7; a weak D match, TRBD2 (5 bases). V gave up 1 base and J gave up 2 bases, with 12 bases separating them. CDR1 is SGHVS and CDR2 is FQNEAQ in the germline V gene. This CDR3 has 15 amino acids. This CDR3 is CASSLGGGGTYEQYF. The DNA for the CDR3 is TGTGCCAGCAGCTTAGGAGGAGGCGGTACCTACGAGCAGTACTTC.

This clonotype was seen at least ten times. One junction end does not reproduce the germline sequence, and a read error may be involved. The V call is TRBV12-3 or TRBV12-4, the J call TRBJ1-1, with D tentatively TRBD1 (5 bases). This CDR3 is 14 amino acids long. Here the CDR3 reads CANSLKGIMTEAFF. The DNA of the CDR3 is TGTGCCAACAGTTTAAAGGGGATAATGACTGAAGCTTTCTTT.

This clonotype was seen at least ten times. The genes are TRBV11-2 and TRBJ2-6; D perhaps matches TRBD1 (5 bases). Germline loops: CDR1 SGHAT, CDR2 FQNNGV. This CDR3 region has 18 residues. Trimming cost V 2 bases and J 0 bases, with 14 bases left between them. The CDR3 spells CASSLSFDSLSGANVLTF. For the CDR3, the DNA is TGTGCCAGCAGCTTAAGTTTTGACAGCCTCTCTGGGGCCAACGTCCTGACTTTC.

This clonotype was counted ten times or more. The chain employs TRBV13 and TRBJ1-1; D unclear. Germline-derived CDR1 and CDR2 are PRHDT and FYEKMQ (reference sequence). V was clipped by 5 bases and J by 0 bases, with 19 bases between them. This CDR3 is 17 amino acids long. CDR3: CASSPTLADNMNTEAFF. The CDR3 bases are TGTGCCAGCAGCCCCACCCTAGCCGACAACATGAACACTGAAGCTTTCTTT.

There are many counts of this clonotype. The CDR3 spells CASTPLTSGSYEQYF. CDR3 coding DNA: TGTGCCAGCACCCCCCTGACTAGCGGCTCCTACGAGCAGTACTTC. The chain recombines TRBV6-1 with TRBJ2-7; 9 bases map to TRBD2. This CDR3 contains 15 residues. Germline V lookup: CDR1 MNHNS, CDR2 SASEGT. Losses at the gene ends were 7 bases for V and 0 bases for J; bases not matched to a gene: 7.

The sample holds many counts of this clonotype. The chain carries TRBV11-2 and TRBJ2-7; D may be TRBD2 (6 bases). The CDR3 is 17 amino acids. V was shortened by 5 bases and J by 0 bases, with 20 bases between the two germline ends. In germline, CDR1 is SGHAT, CDR2 FQNNGV. The CDR3 nucleotides are TGTGCCAGCAGCCTCGTAGGCGGGGTTCCGAGCTCCTACGAGCAGTACTTC. The encoded protein is CASSLVGGVPSSYEQYF. Together with reference TRBV11-2 and TRBJ2-7, the CDR3 gives the full variable domain: EAGVAQSPRYKIIEKRQSVAFWCNPISGHATLYWYQQILGQGPKLLIQFQNNGVVDDSQLPKDRFSAERLKGVDSTLKIQPAKLEDSAVYLCASSLVGGVPSSYEQYFGPGTRLTVT.

The chain employs TRBV6-1 and TRBJ1-3; D is unresolved. V was trimmed by 6 bases and J by 7 bases, leaving 25 bases between them. This CDR3 region has 17 residues. Germline lookup yields CDR1 MNHNS and CDR2 SASEGT. The CDR3 DNA sequence: TGTGCCAGCAGCCGAATCGGGCAGGCGCGTATCGATAACACCATATATTTT. Amino acids: CASSRIGQARIDNTIYF.

The chain couples TRBV12-3 or TRBV12-4 to TRBJ2-5; 11 bases fit TRBD2. V dropped 6 bases and J dropped 0; count of bases not matched to a gene: 9. CDR3 length: 17 amino acids. The DNA for the CDR3 is TGTGCCAGCAGAGGGCTAGCGGGGGGCCAGTACCAAGAGACCCAGTACTTC. The encoded protein is CASRGLAGGQYQETQYF.

This clonotype was seen only a few times. The genes are TRBV19 and TRBJ2-7; TRBD2 agrees at 8 bases. Looked up from germline, CDR1 is LNHDA and CDR2 is SQIVND (reference sequence). The CDR3 sequence is 16 residues long. The V segment lost 6 bases and the J segment 3 bases; nucleotides outside the gene matches: 13. The CDR3 loop is CASSPAGLEGGYEQYF. CDR3 sequence (DNA): TGTGCCAGTAGCCCTGCGGGACTAGAAGGCGGCTACGAGCAGTACTTC.

The genes are TRBV20-1 and TRBJ2-5, with unresolved D. Germline CDR1 and CDR2: DFQATT and SNEGSKA (reference sequence). With 6 bases removed from V and 5 bases from J, the gap between germline ends came to 16 bases. This CDR3 contains 13 residues. CDR3 amino acids: CSALTSGLETQYF. CDR3 sequence (DNA): TGCAGTGCCCTGACATCCGGTCTGGAGACCCAGTACTTC.

This clonotype was recorded at least ten times. The V and J genes are TRBV6-5 and TRBJ1-2; 7 bases agree with TRBD1. CDR1 and CDR2 from the germline V gene are MNHEY and SVGAGI. This CDR3 comprises 15 residues. J gave up 2 bases and V 2 bases, and 5 bases lay outside the gene matches. The CDR3 protein is CASSYAPGQNYGYTF. CDR3 coding DNA: TGTGCCAGCAGTTACGCTCCGGGACAGAACTATGGCTACACCTTC.

This clonotype was counted many times. The rearrangement joins TRBV28 to TRBJ1-2; D gene unclear. The CDR3 totals 13 residues. Trimming took off 3 bases at V and 2 bases at J, with 7 bases between the two ends. Germline V gene lookup returns CDR1 MDHEN and CDR2 SYDVKM. The CDR3 coding sequence is TGTGCCAGCAGTTTCACACGAAACTATGGCTACACCTTC. Protein product: CASSFTRNYGYTF.

V usage is TRBV11-2 and J usage is TRBJ1-1, with TRBD1 as a possible D gene (5 bases). The germline gives CDR1 SGHAT, CDR2 FQNNGV. This CDR3 contains 16 residues. V was trimmed by 4 bases and J by 5 bases, leaving 20 bases between them. CDR3 sequence reads: CASSSPLGRGGTEAFF. The CDR3, as DNA: TGTGCCAGCAGCTCCCCCCTGGGACGGGGTGGAACTGAAGCTTTCTTT.

The chain carries TRBV12-3 or TRBV12-4 and TRBJ2-5, with 10 bases matching TRBD1. V dropped 3 bases and J dropped 7; count of bases not matched to a gene: 2. The CDR3 has 13 residues. In nucleotides, the CDR3 is TGTGCCAGCAGTTTTAGGACAGGGGGGACCCAGTACTTC. Protein product: CASSFRTGGTQYF.

This clonotype showed up many times. The chain couples TRBV6-2 or TRBV6-3 to TRBJ2-3, with D perhaps matching TRBD2 (5 bases). Trimming left V 0 bases short and J 0 bases short, with 19 bases between. The CDR3 spans 19 residues. Germline assignment: CDR1 MNHEY and CDR2 SVGEGT. Here the CDR3 reads CASSYSIWSRGSSTDTQYF. The CDR3 nucleotides are TGTGCCAGCAGTTACTCGATCTGGAGCCGGGGATCTAGCACAGATACGCAGTATTTT.

This clonotype was found many times. The CDR3 loop reads CASSASPSVETQYF. The CDR3 coding sequence is TGTGCCAGCAGTGCCTCCCCTAGCGTTGAGACCCAGTACTTC. J is TRBJ2-5 and V is TRBV27; D is possibly TRBD2 (6 bases). V dropped 5 bases and J dropped 5 bases, with 15 bases sitting between them. Germline V gives CDR1 MNHEY, CDR2 SMNVEV (reference sequence). The length of the CDR3 is 14 residues.

This clonotype has ten or more counts. The chain is built from TRBV27 and TRBJ1-5; D gene ambiguous. In germline, CDR1 is MNHEY, CDR2 SMNVEV (reference sequence). This CDR3 comprises 14 residues. Trimming cost V 5 bases and J 0 bases, with 8 bases left between them. The CDR3 region has the DNA TGTGCCAGCAGTGCAAGCCATAGCAATCAGCCCCAGCATTTT. Translating it yields CASSASHSNQPQHF.